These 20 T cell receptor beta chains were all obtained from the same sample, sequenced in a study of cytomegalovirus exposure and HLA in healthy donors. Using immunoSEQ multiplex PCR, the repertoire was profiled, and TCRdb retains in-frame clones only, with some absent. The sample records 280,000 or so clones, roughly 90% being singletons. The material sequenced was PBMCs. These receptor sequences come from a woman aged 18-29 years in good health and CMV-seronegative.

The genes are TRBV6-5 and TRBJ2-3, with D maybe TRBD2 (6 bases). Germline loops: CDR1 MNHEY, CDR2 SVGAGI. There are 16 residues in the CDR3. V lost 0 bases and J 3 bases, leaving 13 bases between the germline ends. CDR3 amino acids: CASSYSGGSRTDTQYF. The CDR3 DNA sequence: TGTGCCAGCAGTTACTCAGGAGGGAGCAGGACAGATACGCAGTATTTT.

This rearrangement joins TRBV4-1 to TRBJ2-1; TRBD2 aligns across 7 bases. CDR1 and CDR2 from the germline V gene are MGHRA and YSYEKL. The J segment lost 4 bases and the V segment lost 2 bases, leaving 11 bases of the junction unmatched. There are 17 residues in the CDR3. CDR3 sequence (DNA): TGCGCCAGCAGCCAAAGTAGTTCTAGCGGCAGATACAATGAGCAGTTCTTC. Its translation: CASSQSSSSGRYNEQFF.

In nucleotides, the CDR3 is TGTGCCAGCAGTAGCCGGGGGTCTCGCTATGGCTACACCTTC. This gives the protein CASSSRGSRYGYTF. This sequence joins TRBV27 and TRBJ1-2; possibly TRBD1 for D (5 bases). CDR1 and CDR2 (germline): MNHEY, SMNVEV (reference sequence). The CDR3 length is 14 residues. Between the trimmed V and J ends, which lost 5 bases and 4 bases, there was a span of 14 bases.

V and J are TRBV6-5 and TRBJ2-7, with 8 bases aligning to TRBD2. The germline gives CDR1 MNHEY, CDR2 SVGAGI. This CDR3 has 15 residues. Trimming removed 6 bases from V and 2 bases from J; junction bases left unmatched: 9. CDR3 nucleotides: TGTGCCAGCAGCGATGGGACTAGATCCCCCTACGAGCAGTACTTC. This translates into CASSDGTRSPYEQYF.

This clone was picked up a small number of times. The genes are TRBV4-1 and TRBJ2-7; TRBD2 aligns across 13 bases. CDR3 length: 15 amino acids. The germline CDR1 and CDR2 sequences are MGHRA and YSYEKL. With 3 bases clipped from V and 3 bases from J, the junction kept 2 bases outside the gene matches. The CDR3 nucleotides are TGCGCCAGCAGCCAGGGACTAGCGGGAATCTACGAGCAGTACTTC. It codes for CASSQGLAGIYEQYF.

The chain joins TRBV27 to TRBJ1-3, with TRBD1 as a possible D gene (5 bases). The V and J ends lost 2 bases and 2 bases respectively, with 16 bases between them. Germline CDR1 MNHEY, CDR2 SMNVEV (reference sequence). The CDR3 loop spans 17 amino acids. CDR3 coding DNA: TGTGCCAGCAGTTTAACCTCGGGGGAGTATGCTGGAAACACCATATATTTT. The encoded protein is CASSLTSGEYAGNTIYF.

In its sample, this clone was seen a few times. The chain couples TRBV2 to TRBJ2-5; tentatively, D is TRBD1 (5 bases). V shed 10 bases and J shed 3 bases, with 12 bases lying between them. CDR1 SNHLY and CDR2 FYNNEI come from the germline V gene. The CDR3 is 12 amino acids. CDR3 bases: TGTGCCATCTCCAGGGATGAAGAGACCCAGTACTTC. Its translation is CAISRDEETQYF.

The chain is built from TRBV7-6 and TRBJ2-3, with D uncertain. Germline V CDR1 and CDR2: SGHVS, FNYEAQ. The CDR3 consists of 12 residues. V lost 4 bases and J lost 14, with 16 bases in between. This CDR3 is CASSSSTRPLYF. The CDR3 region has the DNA TGTGCCAGCAGCTCATCGACTCGGCCATTGTATTTT.

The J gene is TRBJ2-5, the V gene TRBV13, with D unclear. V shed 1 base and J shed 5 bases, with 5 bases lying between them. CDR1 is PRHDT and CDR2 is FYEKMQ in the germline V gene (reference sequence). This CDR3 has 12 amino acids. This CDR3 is CASSLVSETQYF. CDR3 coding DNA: TGTGCCAGCAGCTTAGTTTCGGAGACCCAGTACTTC.

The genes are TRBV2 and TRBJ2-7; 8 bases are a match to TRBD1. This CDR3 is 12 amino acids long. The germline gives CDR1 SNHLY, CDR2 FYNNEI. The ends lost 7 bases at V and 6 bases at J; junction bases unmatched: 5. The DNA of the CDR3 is TGTGCCAGCACCGGAACAGGGGGCGAGCAGTACTTC. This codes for CASTGTGGEQYF.

The CDR3 sequence is CASSQVGSNEQYF. The CDR3 DNA sequence: TGTGCCAGCAGCCAAGTGGGCAGCAACGAGCAGTACTTC. The V gene is TRBV14, the J gene TRBJ2-7, with no clear D. CDR1 is SGHDN, CDR2 FVKESK, per germline. CDR3 length: 13 residues. V lost 1 base, J lost 5 bases, and 9 bases lay in between.

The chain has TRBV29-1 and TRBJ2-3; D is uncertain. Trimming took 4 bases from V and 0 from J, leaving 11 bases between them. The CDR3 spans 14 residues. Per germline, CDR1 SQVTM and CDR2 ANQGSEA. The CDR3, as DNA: TGCAGCGTTGCCCAGGATTCTAGCACAGATACGCAGTATTTT. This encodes CSVAQDSSTDTQYF.

The CDR3 spells CASSLGALAAYEQYF. The CDR3 DNA reads TGTGCCAGCAGTCTTGGGGCGCTGGCCGCCTACGAGCAGTACTTC. The chain uses TRBV11-2 and TRBJ2-7, with a possible D match to TRBD1 (5 bases). CDR3 size: 15 residues. Trimming removed 6 bases at V and 2 bases at J, with 17 bases between. Germline values: CDR1 SGHAT, CDR2 FQNNGV.

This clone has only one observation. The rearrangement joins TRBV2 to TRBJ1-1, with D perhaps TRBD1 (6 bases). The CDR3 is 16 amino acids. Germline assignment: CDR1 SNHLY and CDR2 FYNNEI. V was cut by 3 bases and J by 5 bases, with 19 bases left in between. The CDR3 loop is CASSEATGLTSTEAFF. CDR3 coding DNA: TGTGCCAGCAGTGAGGCGACAGGTCTCACGTCTACTGAAGCTTTCTTT.

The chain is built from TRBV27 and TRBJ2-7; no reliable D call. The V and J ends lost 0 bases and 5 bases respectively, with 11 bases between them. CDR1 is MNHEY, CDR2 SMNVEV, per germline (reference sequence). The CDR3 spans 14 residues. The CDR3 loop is CASSLSNFPDEQYF. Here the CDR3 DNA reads TGTGCCAGCAGTTTATCGAATTTTCCGGACGAGCAGTACTTC.

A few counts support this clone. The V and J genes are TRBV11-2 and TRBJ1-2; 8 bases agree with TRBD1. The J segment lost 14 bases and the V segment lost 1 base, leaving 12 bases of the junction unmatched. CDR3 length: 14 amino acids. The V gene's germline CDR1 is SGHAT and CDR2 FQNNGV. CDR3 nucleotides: TGTGCCAGCAGCTTAGGTGCGACAGGGGTACGTGGGACCTTC. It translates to CASSLGATGVRGTF.

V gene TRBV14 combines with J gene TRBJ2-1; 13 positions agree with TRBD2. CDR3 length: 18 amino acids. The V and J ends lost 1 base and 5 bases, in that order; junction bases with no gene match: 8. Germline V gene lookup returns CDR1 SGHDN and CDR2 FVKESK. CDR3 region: CASSQVRWTSGSNNEQFF. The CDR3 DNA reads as TGTGCCAGCAGCCAAGTTCGATGGACTAGCGGGAGCAACAATGAGCAGTTCTTC.

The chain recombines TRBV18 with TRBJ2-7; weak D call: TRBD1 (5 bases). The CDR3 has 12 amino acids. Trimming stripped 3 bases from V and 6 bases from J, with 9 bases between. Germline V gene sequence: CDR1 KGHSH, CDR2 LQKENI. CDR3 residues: CASSPSGPEQYF. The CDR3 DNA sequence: TGTGCCAGCTCACCGTCAGGGCCCGAGCAGTACTTC.

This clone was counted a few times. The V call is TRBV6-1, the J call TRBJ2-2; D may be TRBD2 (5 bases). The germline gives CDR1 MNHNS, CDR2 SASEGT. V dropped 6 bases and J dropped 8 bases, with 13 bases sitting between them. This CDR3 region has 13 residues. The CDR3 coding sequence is TGTGCCAGCAGGCGAAGAGGAGGAGGGGAGCTGTTTTTT. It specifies CASRRRGGGELFF.

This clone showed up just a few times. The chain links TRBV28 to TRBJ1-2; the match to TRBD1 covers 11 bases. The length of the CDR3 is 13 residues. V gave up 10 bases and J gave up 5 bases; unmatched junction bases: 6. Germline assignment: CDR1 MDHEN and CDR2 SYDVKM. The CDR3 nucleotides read TGTGCCACCGGGACAGGGGGAATATATGGCTACACCTTC. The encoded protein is CATGTGGIYGYTF.